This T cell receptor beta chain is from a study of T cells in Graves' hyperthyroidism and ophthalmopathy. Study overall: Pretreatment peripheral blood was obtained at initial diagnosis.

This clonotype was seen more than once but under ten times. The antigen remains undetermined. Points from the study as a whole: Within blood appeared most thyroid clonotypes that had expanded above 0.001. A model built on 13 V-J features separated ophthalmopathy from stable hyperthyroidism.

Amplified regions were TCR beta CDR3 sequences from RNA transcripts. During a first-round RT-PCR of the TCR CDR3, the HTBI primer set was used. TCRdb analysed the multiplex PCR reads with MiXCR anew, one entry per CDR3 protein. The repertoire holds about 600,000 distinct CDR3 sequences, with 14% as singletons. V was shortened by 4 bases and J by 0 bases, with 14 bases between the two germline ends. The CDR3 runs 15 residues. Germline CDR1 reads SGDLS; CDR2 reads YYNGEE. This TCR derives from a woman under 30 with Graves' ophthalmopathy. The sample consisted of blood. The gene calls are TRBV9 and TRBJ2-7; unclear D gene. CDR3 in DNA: TGTGCCAGCAGCCCCATCGGGCACAGCTCCTACGAGCAGTACTTC. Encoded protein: CASSPIGHSSYEQYF.